The present entry profiles one T cell receptor beta chain with its context. Sorting of PBMCs yielded the CD4+ and CD8+ T cells. Sequencing relied on a cDNA template that was reverse transcribed from extracted RNA. The protocol was immunoSEQ multiplex PCR, while the TCRdb copy is restricted to in-frame clones and leaves out a portion. The top ten clones hold 1.5% to 2% of a sample with approximately 180,000 clones, roughly 59% of them seen once. Trimming shortened V by 0 bases and J by 15 bases, and 9 bases separated the two germline ends. There are 10 residues in the CDR3. CDR1 is SQVTM, CDR2 ANQGSEA, per germline. This record comes from a study of CD8+ T cells in alopecia areata.

This specimen was CD4+ T cells sorted from blood, taken at week 0. This chain uses TRBV29-1 with TRBJ2-1; D is possibly TRBD2 (6 bases). The sequence came from a human donor with alopecia areata. CDR3 residues: CSVEEGLRFF. The CDR3 nucleotides are TGCAGCGTTGAAGAAGGACTACGGTTCTTC.